The 19 T cell receptor beta chains below all came from one sample that was sequenced in a study of cytotoxic CD8 clonotypes in ibrutinib-treated CLL. Some clones are missing from TCRdb's copy, which holds only in-frame ones; the method was immunoSEQ multiplex PCR. The sample lists about 49,000 clones; 53% were seen once. Sequencing used PBMCs, obtained after 12 months of ibrutinib treatment. Receptor source: a human donor with chronic lymphocytic leukemia.

The genes are TRBV5-1 and TRBJ2-3; 10 nucleotides match TRBD2. The CDR3 has 15 amino acids. Germline V gene sequence: CDR1 SGHRS, CDR2 YFSETQ. V lost 0 bases to trimming and J lost 8 bases; unmatched junction nucleotides: 6. The CDR3 region is CASSLGTSGEGTQYF. As DNA, the CDR3 is TGCGCCAGCAGCTTGGGGACTAGCGGAGAGGGTACGCAGTATTTT.

A few counts support this clone. V usage is TRBV29-1 and J usage is TRBJ1-2; 8 positions match TRBD1. CDR1 and CDR2 (germline): SQVTM, ANQGSEA. V was clipped by 6 bases and J by 7 bases; unmatched bases: 13. This CDR3 spans 14 amino acids. CDR3 in amino acids: CSVERNQGAGGYTF. DNA for the CDR3: TGCAGCGTGGAAAGAAACCAGGGGGCGGGTGGCTACACCTTC.

The CDR3 is CASSLFSAKTQYF. CDR3 DNA sequence: TGTGCCAGCAGTTTATTCTCGGCTAAGACCCAGTACTTC. The J gene is TRBJ2-5, the V gene TRBV28; D is ambiguous. The CDR3 spans 13 residues. Germline V CDR1 and CDR2: MDHEN, SYDVKM. Trimming removed 1 base from V and 6 bases from J, with 9 bases in between.

The V and J genes are TRBV11-2 and TRBJ2-7; D not resolved. Trimming stripped 5 bases from V and 0 bases from J, with 14 bases between. The CDR3 length is 15 residues. The germline V gene has CDR1 SGHAT and CDR2 FQNNGV. CDR3: CASSRKLKSSYEQYF. CDR3 sequence (DNA): TGTGCCAGCAGCCGAAAATTGAAAAGCTCCTACGAGCAGTACTTC. Supplemented by reference TRBV11-2 and TRBJ2-7, the full variable domain reads EAGVAQSPRYKIIEKRQSVAFWCNPISGHATLYWYQQILGQGPKLLIQFQNNGVVDDSQLPKDRFSAERLKGVDSTLKIQPAKLEDSAVYLCASSRKLKSSYEQYFGPGTRLTVT.

The chain recombines TRBV7-3 with TRBJ1-1; D is undetermined. This CDR3 is built from 14 residues. The germline V and J ends were trimmed by 5 bases and 10 bases, with 20 bases remaining between them. CDR1 is SGHTA, CDR2 FQGTGA, per germline. CDR3 sequence reads: CASSVNRDTGGAFF. CDR3 DNA: TGTGCCAGCAGCGTCAACCGGGATACCGGAGGAGCTTTCTTT.

The chain employs TRBV6-1 and TRBJ1-5, with D hard to call. The CDR3 consists of 15 residues. CDR1 is MNHNS and CDR2 is SASEGT in the germline V gene. The ends were cut back, 0 bases at V and 5 bases at J, with 11 bases in the middle. In DNA, the CDR3 is TGTGCCAGCAGTGAAGCGCTAGGAATACATCAGCCCCAGCATTTT. The encoded protein is CASSEALGIHQPQHF.

This clone has a count of ten or more. The rearrangement links TRBV28 to TRBJ1-5; a weak D match, TRBD1 (6 bases). V lost 7 bases and J lost 3, with 22 bases in between. Germline V gene data show CDR1 as MDHEN and CDR2 as SYDVKM. The CDR3 covers 17 residues. The CDR3 DNA reads TGTGCCAGCAATACGGACAGACCGTTTGCAGTCAATCAGCCCCAGCATTTT. The encoded protein is CASNTDRPFAVNQPQHF.

This chain links TRBV5-1 with TRBJ2-6; the match to TRBD1 covers 9 bases. After removal of 4 bases from V and 3 bases from J, the junction contained 8 bases not matched to a gene. The CDR3 spans 17 residues. Germline-derived CDR1 and CDR2 are SGHRS and YFSETQ. CDR3 protein: CASSPGTGFVGANVLTF. Written as DNA, the CDR3 is TGCGCCAGCAGCCCCGGGACAGGGTTCGTTGGGGCCAACGTCCTGACTTTC.

The genes are TRBV7-2 and TRBJ2-2; D remains unclear. V lost 5 bases to trimming and J lost 3 bases, with 10 bases between them. Per germline, CDR1 SGHTA and CDR2 FQGNSA. The CDR3 contains 14 residues. The DNA for the CDR3 is TGTGCCAGCAGCCCCAGACCATACACCGGGGAGCTGTTTTTT. The encoded protein is CASSPRPYTGELFF.

The rearrangement links TRBV27 to TRBJ2-1; 8 positions match TRBD2. The CDR3 is made up of 18 amino acids. Trimming cost V 3 bases and J 3 bases; bases outside gene matches: 13. CDR1 and CDR2 from the germline V gene are MNHEY and SMNVEV (reference sequence). The CDR3 here is CASSLSSFAGGYYNEQFF. CDR3 sequence (DNA): TGTGCCAGCAGTTTGAGTAGCTTCGCGGGAGGCTACTACAATGAGCAGTTCTTC.

This chain joins TRBV30 and TRBJ2-7; TRBD1 aligns across 9 bases. Looked up from germline, CDR1 is GTSNPN and CDR2 is SVGIG (reference sequence). The CDR3 has 14 amino acids. V lost 5 bases and J lost 4; bases outside the gene matches: 9. The chain's CDR3 is CAWSPGTGWYEQYF. CDR3 in DNA: TGTGCCTGGTCCCCCGGGACAGGGTGGTACGAGCAGTACTTC.

This clone was seen more than once but under ten times. The chain has TRBV2 and TRBJ2-2, with 9 nucleotides matching TRBD1. The J segment lost 1 base and the V segment lost 9 bases, leaving 0 bases of the junction unmatched. Germline CDR1 and CDR2: SNHLY and FYNNEI. The CDR3 spans 13 residues. CDR3 nucleotides: TGTGCCAGGGGACAGGGGAACACCGGGGAGCTGTTTTTT. It is translated as CARGQGNTGELFF.

This chain links TRBV6-6 with TRBJ2-2; 13 positions match TRBD2. Trimming removed 4 bases from V and 7 bases from J; junction bases left unmatched: 6. Looked up from germline, CDR1 is MNHNY and CDR2 is SVGAGI (reference sequence). The CDR3 is made up of 16 amino acids. CDR3 in amino acids: CASSSGLAGVIGELFF. Here the CDR3 DNA reads TGTGCCAGCAGTTCAGGACTAGCGGGAGTCATCGGGGAGCTGTTTTTT.

Notes on this clone: Additional DNA sequences in this sample encode the identical CDR3. The chain has TRBV19 and TRBJ2-5; no firm D call. V dropped 1 base and J dropped 1 base, with 7 bases sitting between them. The CDR3 consists of 14 residues. Germline V gene lookup returns CDR1 LNHDA and CDR2 SQIVND (reference sequence). CDR3 sequence reads: CASSIANSQETQYF. CDR3 sequence (DNA): TGTGCCAGTAGTATAGCTAACAGCCAAGAGACCCAGTACTTC.

This clone has just one count. V is TRBV19 and J is TRBJ2-1; TRBD1 is a possible D gene (5 bases). Per germline, CDR1 LNHDA and CDR2 SQIVND (reference sequence). Trimming removed 3 bases from V and 6 bases from J, with 12 bases in between. The CDR3 sequence is 14 residues long. The CDR3 is CASSISRQSNEQFF. Written as DNA, the CDR3 is TGTGCCAGTAGTATCTCCCGACAGTCCAATGAGCAGTTCTTC.

This clone occurred a few times. The chain couples TRBV10-3 to TRBJ2-3, with 10 bases matching TRBD2. The CDR3 totals 15 residues. Per the germline V gene, CDR1 is ENHRY and CDR2 is SYGVKD. The ends lost 7 bases at V and 4 bases at J; junction bases unmatched: 8. The CDR3 DNA is TGTGCCATCAAAAATCCTAGCGGGAGCCCAGATACGCAGTATTTT. Protein: CAIKNPSGSPDTQYF.

This clone was picked up a small number of times. The gene calls are TRBV5-6 and TRBJ2-3; D remains unclear. Germline loops: CDR1 SGHDT, CDR2 YYEEEE. The V and J ends lost 5 bases and 3 bases respectively, with 10 bases between them. The CDR3 runs to 13 residues. In DNA, the CDR3 is TGTGCCAGCAGGTCAGAGATTACAGATACGCAGTATTTT. Translation gives CASRSEITDTQYF.

This sequence joins TRBV15 and TRBJ1-4, with no clear D. V gave up 5 bases and J gave up 3 bases, with 10 bases separating them. CDR1 is LNHNV, CDR2 YYDKDF, per germline (reference sequence). The CDR3 runs to 14 residues. CDR3 coding DNA: TGTGCCACCAGCCTGGATAGGGCTAATGAAAAACTGTTTTTT. Protein sequence: CATSLDRANEKLFF.

The V gene is TRBV2, the J gene TRBJ2-7, with 9 bases fitting TRBD1. Trimming took 4 bases from V and 6 from J; bases not matched to a gene: 13. The CDR3 consists of 16 residues. Germline V gives CDR1 SNHLY, CDR2 FYNNEI. The DNA for the CDR3 is TGTGCCAGCAGTGTAGGACAGGGGTTGGGGTCTGTCGAGCAGTACTTC. It is translated as CASSVGQGLGSVEQYF.